These 27 T cell receptor beta chains were all obtained from the same sample, sequenced in a study of beta chain features in type 1 diabetes. Reverse transcribing all isolated RNA meant expressed TCRB transcripts were sequenced. The method was immunoSEQ multiplex PCR; TCRdb's version includes in-frame clones alone and lacks a portion of them. This table holds 300,000 to 400,000 clones, less than 10% found once. The sequenced sample consisted of central memory CD4+ T cells from blood. The receptors shown here come from a woman aged 18-29 years in good health.

This chain uses TRBV29-1 with TRBJ2-2; weak D call: TRBD2 (5 bases). CDR1 and CDR2 (germline): SQVTM, ANQGSEA. V lost 4 bases to trimming and J lost 1 base, with 10 bases between them. This CDR3 comprises 14 residues. The CDR3 sequence is CSVGSGKNTGELFF. CDR3 DNA sequence: TGCAGCGTTGGGTCGGGAAAGAACACCGGGGAGCTGTTTTTT.

This clone was observed at least ten times. This chain joins TRBV14 and TRBJ2-5; TRBD2 might be the D (6 bases). With 1 base removed from V and 9 bases from J, the gap between germline ends came to 12 bases. This CDR3 spans 13 amino acids. The germline V gene encodes CDR1 SGHDN and CDR2 FVKESK. The CDR3 reads CASSQGRRVAQYF. In DNA, the CDR3 is TGTGCCAGCAGCCAAGGCAGGAGGGTGGCCCAGTACTTC.

The chain employs TRBV15 and TRBJ1-2; D unclear. The germline gives CDR1 LNHNV, CDR2 YYDKDF (reference sequence). The CDR3 totals 14 residues. With 0 bases removed from V and 5 bases from J, the gap between germline ends came to 10 bases. CDR3 in amino acids: CATSRDVAGYGYTF. CDR3 DNA: TGTGCCACCAGCAGAGACGTCGCGGGTTATGGCTACACCTTC.

This clone was counted between two and nine times. The chain carries TRBV7-2 and TRBJ2-1; TRBD2 aligns across 8 bases. Losses at the gene ends were 2 bases for V and 3 bases for J; bases not matched to a gene: 9. Germline V gene lookup returns CDR1 SGHTA and CDR2 FQGNSA. The CDR3 contains 17 residues. The CDR3 region is CASSLRLAGRGYNEQFF. The CDR3 bases are TGTGCCAGCAGCTTACGTCTAGCGGGCCGGGGCTACAATGAGCAGTTCTTC.

This sequence joins TRBV13 and TRBJ2-7, with D possibly being TRBD2 (5 bases). The CDR3 has 15 residues. V lost 4 bases, J lost 1 base, and 14 bases lay in between. CDR1 is PRHDT, CDR2 FYEKMQ, per germline (reference sequence). The CDR3 DNA follows: TGTGCCAGCAGCTCGGGCCGACGAGGGTCCTACGAGCAGTACTTC. Its translation is CASSSGRRGSYEQYF.

This clone was observed a few times. The chain carries TRBV6-6 and TRBJ2-7; a possible D gene is TRBD2 (5 bases). With 5 bases removed from V and 0 bases from J, the gap between germline ends came to 14 bases. CDR3 size: 15 residues. Germline CDR1 reads MNHNY; CDR2 reads SVGAGI (reference sequence). CDR3: CASSTTGDYSYEQYF. The CDR3 bases are TGTGCCAGCAGTACTACGGGCGACTACTCCTACGAGCAGTACTTC.

This clone was detected a few times. The chain carries TRBV6-5 and TRBJ2-5; D perhaps matches TRBD2 (6 bases). Germline loops: CDR1 MNHEY, CDR2 SVGAGI. The germline V and J ends were trimmed by 6 bases and 2 bases, with 13 bases remaining between them. This CDR3 is 14 amino acids long. CDR3: CASSTRRGQETQYF. The CDR3 DNA reads as TGTGCCAGCAGCACACGTCGGGGGCAAGAGACCCAGTACTTC.

This clone showed up just a few times. V is TRBV2 and J is TRBJ2-1; TRBD2 matches 9 bases. After removal of 6 bases from V and 7 bases from J, the junction contained 7 bases not matched to a gene. This CDR3 spans 14 amino acids. Germline CDR1 SNHLY, CDR2 FYNNEI. The CDR3: CASRGGRAVNEQFF. CDR3 sequence (DNA): TGTGCCAGCAGGGGCGGGAGGGCGGTGAATGAGCAGTTCTTC.

This clone appeared once. Sequence at one end of the junction differs from germline and may be a read error. This chain uses TRBV4-1 with TRBJ2-1; possible D gene TRBD2, 5 bases. The CDR3 runs to 14 residues. Germline V gene sequence: CDR1 MGHRA, CDR2 YSYEKL. The CDR3 DNA is TGCGCCAGCAGCGAAGAGCGGATACACAATGAGCAGTTCTTC. It yields the protein CASSEERIHNEQFF.

This clone was counted between two and nine times. The rearrangement links TRBV2 to TRBJ2-1, with 8 bases matching TRBD1. Germline V gene sequence: CDR1 SNHLY, CDR2 FYNNEI. The ends lost 7 bases at V and 8 bases at J; junction bases unmatched: 13. This CDR3 is built from 15 residues. CDR3 in DNA: TGTGCCAGCAACCCGACAGGGGAACCTTCCGATGAGCAGTTCTTC. Its protein is CASNPTGEPSDEQFF.

The chain employs TRBV18 and TRBJ2-2, with a tentative D call TRBD1 (5 bases). The CDR3 is 16 residues long. V was shortened by 0 bases and J by 4 bases, with 12 bases between the two germline ends. CDR1 and CDR2 from the germline V gene are KGHSH and LQKENI. CDR3: CASSPPLKGITGELFF. CDR3 DNA sequence: TGTGCCAGCTCACCACCGCTAAAGGGGATCACCGGGGAGCTGTTTTTT. Full variable domain (remainder filled in from reference TRBV18 and TRBJ2-2): NAGVMQNPRHLVRRRGQEARLRCSPMKGHSHVYWYRQLPEEGLKFMVYLQKENIIDESGMPKERFSAEFPKEGPSILRIQQVVRGDSAAYFCASSPPLKGITGELFFGEGSRLTVL.

This clone has more than one count but fewer than ten. The V gene is TRBV21-1, the J gene TRBJ2-3; the table's D gene call, TRBD1, was not cross checked with the DNA. TRBV21-1 is described as a pseudogene. The CDR3 sequence is 13 residues long. DNA of the CDR3: TGTGCCAGCAGCGTACAGGGCACAGATACGCAGTATTTT. Its translation is CASSVQGTDTQYF.

This clone was counted between two and nine times. V gene TRBV29-1 combines with J gene TRBJ2-1; the D gene is possibly TRBD2 (6 bases). CDR3 size: 13 residues. Germline V gives CDR1 SQVTM, CDR2 ANQGSEA. Trimming removed 7 bases from V and 5 bases from J, with 15 bases in between. The CDR3 DNA follows: TGCAGCGGAAGACCCGGGGGTAACAATGAGCAGTTCTTC. As protein: CSGRPGGNNEQFF.

The V gene is TRBV29-1, the J gene TRBJ2-7, with D tentatively TRBD1 or TRBD2 (7 bases each). The V and J ends lost 4 bases and 2 bases respectively, with 15 bases between them. This CDR3 has 14 amino acids. From germline, CDR1 is SQVTM and CDR2 ANQGSEA. The CDR3 spells CSVVQGRGTYEQYF. CDR3 bases: TGCAGCGTTGTACAGGGGAGGGGGACCTACGAGCAGTACTTC.

V and J are TRBV18 and TRBJ2-7, with D perhaps matching TRBD1 or TRBD2 (8 bases each). Trimming took off 2 bases at V and 12 bases at J, with 35 bases between the two ends. There are 19 residues in the CDR3. Germline values: CDR1 KGHSH, CDR2 LQKENI. CDR3 in amino acids: CASSPTDGQGASGRSLLYF. CDR3 nucleotide sequence: TGTGCCAGCTCACCAACCGATGGGCAGGGGGCGAGCGGGAGATCCCTACTGTACTTC. Drawing the rest from reference TRBV18 and TRBJ2-7, the complete variable domain is NAGVMQNPRHLVRRRGQEARLRCSPMKGHSHVYWYRQLPEEGLKFMVYLQKENIIDESGMPKERFSAEFPKEGPSILRIQQVVRGDSAAYFCASSPTDGQGASGRSLLYFGPGTRLTVT.

As to this clone: This sample also contains other DNA sequences that code for the same CDR3. The rearrangement joins TRBV6-5 to TRBJ2-1; D gene uncertain. V was cut by 0 bases and J by 9 bases, with 3 bases left in between. Germline V gene data show CDR1 as MNHEY and CDR2 as SVGAGI. The CDR3 sequence is 11 residues long. The CDR3 DNA follows: TGTGCCAGCAGTTACTCGGGTGAGCAGTTCTTC. It yields the protein CASSYSGEQFF.

This rearrangement joins TRBV28 to TRBJ2-6; perhaps D is TRBD1 or TRBD2 (6 bases each). CDR1 MDHEN and CDR2 SYDVKM come from the germline V gene. V shed 3 bases and J shed 3 bases, with 12 bases lying between them. The CDR3 runs to 16 residues. CDR3 coding DNA: TGTGCCAGCAGTTTTTGGGGGGCGCTTGGGGCCAACGTCCTGACTTTC. This gives the protein CASSFWGALGANVLTF.

This chain links TRBV11-1 with TRBJ2-1; possibly TRBD2 for D (5 bases). With 3 bases removed from V and 7 bases from J, the gap between germline ends came to 10 bases. This CDR3 region has 13 residues. Germline CDR1 and CDR2: SGHAT and FQDESV (reference sequence). The CDR3: CASSLGRSNEQFF. In DNA, the CDR3 is TGTGCCAGCAGCTTGGGGAGAAGTAATGAGCAGTTCTTC.

This clone was seen more than once but under ten times. This chain connects TRBV11-2 to TRBJ2-5; 8 bases fit TRBD2. J gave up 2 bases and V 2 bases, and 7 bases lay outside the gene matches. Germline CDR1 SGHAT, CDR2 FQNNGV. The length of the CDR3 is 16 residues. The DNA for the CDR3 is TGTGCCAGCAGCTTAAGTCCCGGGAGGGGGCAAGAGACCCAGTACTTC. Protein product: CASSLSPGRGQETQYF.

The table lists this clone with a count of one. The chain is built from TRBV7-9 and TRBJ1-2; D gene unclear. The CDR3 has 13 amino acids. V lost 3 bases and J lost 3, with 8 bases in between. CDR1 is SEHNR, CDR2 FQNEAQ, per germline (reference sequence). The CDR3 DNA reads TGTGCCAGCAGCTTGGTGACGGACTATGGCTACACCTTC. This gives the protein CASSLVTDYGYTF.

This clone was counted between two and nine times. J is TRBJ2-5 and V is TRBV5-4; D remains unclear. CDR1 is SGHNT, CDR2 YYREEE, per germline (reference sequence). The V and J ends lost 7 bases and 5 bases respectively, with 21 bases between them. CDR3 length: 15 residues. CDR3 nucleotide sequence: TGTGCCAGCTCAGCTAAGATGGGTTACGTGGAGACCCAGTACTTC. This translates into CASSAKMGYVETQYF.

This clone occurred a few times. This chain connects TRBV7-2 to TRBJ2-1, with 10 bases that match TRBD2. From germline, CDR1 is SGHTA and CDR2 FQGNSA. The CDR3 length is 16 residues. V lost 3 bases, J lost 8 bases, and 10 bases stayed unmatched. CDR3 residues: CASSFSSSGRRYEQFF. The CDR3 DNA is TGTGCCAGCAGCTTCTCCTCTAGCGGGAGAAGATATGAGCAGTTCTTC.

The chain links TRBV5-4 to TRBJ2-5; 9 nucleotides match TRBD1. Germline CDR1 reads SGHNT; CDR2 reads YYREEE (reference sequence). V was pared by 5 bases and J by 5 bases, with 4 bases of the junction left unmatched. The CDR3 is made up of 13 amino acids. The CDR3 coding sequence is TGTGCCAGCAGTTATACAGGGGGCGAGACCCAGTACTTC. As protein: CASSYTGGETQYF.

This clone was picked up a small number of times. The rearrangement links TRBV7-2 to TRBJ2-7; 9 nucleotides line up with TRBD1. Germline V gene data show CDR1 as SGHTA and CDR2 as FQGNSA. The CDR3 is made up of 15 amino acids. The trim removed 6 bases at V and 4 bases at J, leaving 10 bases unmatched. DNA of the CDR3: TGTGCCAGCAGAGAACCGGGACAGGGATGGTACGAGCAGTACTTC. This encodes CASREPGQGWYEQYF.

The V call is TRBV7-2, the J call TRBJ2-2; a weak D match, TRBD2 (6 bases). The CDR3 totals 15 residues. Germline values: CDR1 SGHTA, CDR2 FQGNSA. V lost 1 base to trimming and J lost 4 bases, with 10 bases between them. CDR3 in DNA: TGTGCCAGCAGCTTAGTGATGGGAGGCACCGGGGAGCTGTTTTTT. The encoded protein is CASSLVMGGTGELFF.

The V call is TRBV9, the J call TRBJ2-3; 7 bases align to TRBD2. V dropped 3 bases and J dropped 0; count of bases not matched to a gene: 4. This CDR3 region has 15 residues. Germline V CDR1 and CDR2: SGDLS, YYNGEE. The CDR3 bases are TGTGCCAGCAGCGCTAGCGGTTTCAGCACAGATACGCAGTATTTT. Translated: CASSASGFSTDTQYF.

This clone was recorded a few times. The sample carries other DNA sequences with the same CDR3. V is TRBV2 and J is TRBJ2-2; weak D call: TRBD2 (5 bases). Looked up from germline, CDR1 is SNHLY and CDR2 is FYNNEI. The CDR3 spans 12 residues. V gave up 7 bases and J gave up 3 bases, with 6 bases separating them. The CDR3 loop reads CASTGDTGELFF. The CDR3 nucleotides are TGTGCCAGCACCGGGGACACCGGGGAGCTGTTTTTT.